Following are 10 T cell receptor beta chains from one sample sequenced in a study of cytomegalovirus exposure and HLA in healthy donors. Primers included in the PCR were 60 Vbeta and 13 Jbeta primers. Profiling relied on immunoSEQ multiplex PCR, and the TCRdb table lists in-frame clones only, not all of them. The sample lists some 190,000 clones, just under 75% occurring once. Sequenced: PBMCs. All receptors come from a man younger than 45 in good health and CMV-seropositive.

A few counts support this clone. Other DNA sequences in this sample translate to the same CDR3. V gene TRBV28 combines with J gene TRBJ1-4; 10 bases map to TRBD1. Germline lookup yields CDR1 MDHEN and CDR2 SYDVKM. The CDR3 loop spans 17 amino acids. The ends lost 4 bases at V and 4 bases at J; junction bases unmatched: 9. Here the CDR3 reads CASSSPRGQGYNEKLFF. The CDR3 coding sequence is TGTGCCAGCAGTTCTCCAAGGGGACAGGGGTATAATGAAAAACTGTTTTTT.

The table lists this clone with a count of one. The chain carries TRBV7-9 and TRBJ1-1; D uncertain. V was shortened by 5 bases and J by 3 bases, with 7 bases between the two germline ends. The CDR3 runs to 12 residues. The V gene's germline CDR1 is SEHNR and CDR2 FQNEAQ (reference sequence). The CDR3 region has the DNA TGTGCCAGCAGCCCCAGTGACACTGAAGCTTTCTTT. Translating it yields CASSPSDTEAFF.

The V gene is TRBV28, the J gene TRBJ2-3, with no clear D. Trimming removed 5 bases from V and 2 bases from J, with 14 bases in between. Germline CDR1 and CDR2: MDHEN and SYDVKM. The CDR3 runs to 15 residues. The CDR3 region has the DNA TGTGCCAGCAGTATGCCTGGCGGAAACACAGATACGCAGTATTTT. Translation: CASSMPGGNTDTQYF. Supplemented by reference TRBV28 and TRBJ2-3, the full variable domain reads DVKVTQSSRYLVKRTGEKVFLECVQDMDHENMFWYRQDPGLGLRLIYFSYDVKMKEKGDIPEGYSVSREKKERFSLILESASTNQTSMYLCASSMPGGNTDTQYFGPGTRLTVL.

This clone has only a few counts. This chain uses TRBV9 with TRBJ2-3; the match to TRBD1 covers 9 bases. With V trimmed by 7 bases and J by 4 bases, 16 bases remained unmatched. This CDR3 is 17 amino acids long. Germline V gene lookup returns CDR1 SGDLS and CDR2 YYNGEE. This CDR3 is CASAPGQGTFGSDTQYF. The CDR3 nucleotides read TGTGCCAGCGCTCCGGGACAGGGTACGTTTGGTTCAGATACGCAGTATTTT.

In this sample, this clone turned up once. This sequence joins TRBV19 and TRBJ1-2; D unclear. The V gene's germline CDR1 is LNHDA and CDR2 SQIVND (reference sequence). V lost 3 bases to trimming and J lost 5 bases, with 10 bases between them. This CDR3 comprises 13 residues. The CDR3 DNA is TGTGCCAGTAGTATTACGGGTGCATATGGCTACACCTTC. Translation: CASSITGAYGYTF.

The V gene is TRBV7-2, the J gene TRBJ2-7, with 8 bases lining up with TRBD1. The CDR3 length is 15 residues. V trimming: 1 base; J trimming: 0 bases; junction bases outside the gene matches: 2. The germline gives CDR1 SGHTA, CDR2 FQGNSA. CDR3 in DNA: TGTGCCAGCAGCTTAGATGACAGGGGCTCCTACGAGCAGTACTTC. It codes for CASSLDDRGSYEQYF.

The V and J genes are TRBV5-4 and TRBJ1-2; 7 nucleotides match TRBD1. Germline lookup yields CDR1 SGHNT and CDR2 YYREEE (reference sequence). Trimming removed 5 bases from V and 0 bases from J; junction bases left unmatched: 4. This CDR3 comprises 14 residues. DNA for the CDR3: TGTGCCAGCAGTCGACAGGGCTCTAACTATGGCTACACCTTC. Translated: CASSRQGSNYGYTF.

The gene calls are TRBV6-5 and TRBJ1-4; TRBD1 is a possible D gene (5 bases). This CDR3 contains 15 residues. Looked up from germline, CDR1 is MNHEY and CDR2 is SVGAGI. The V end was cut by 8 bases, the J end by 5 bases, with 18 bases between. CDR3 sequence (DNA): TGTGCCAGCCGGGGGTCAGGCGCGCGAAATGAAAAACTGTTTTTT. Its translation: CASRGSGARNEKLFF.

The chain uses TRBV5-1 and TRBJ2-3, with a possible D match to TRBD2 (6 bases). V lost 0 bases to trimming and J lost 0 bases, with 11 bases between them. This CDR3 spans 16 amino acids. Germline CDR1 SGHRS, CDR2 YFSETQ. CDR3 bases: TGCGCCAGCAGCTTGGCCGTCACTAGCAGCACAGATACGCAGTATTTT. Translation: CASSLAVTSSTDTQYF.

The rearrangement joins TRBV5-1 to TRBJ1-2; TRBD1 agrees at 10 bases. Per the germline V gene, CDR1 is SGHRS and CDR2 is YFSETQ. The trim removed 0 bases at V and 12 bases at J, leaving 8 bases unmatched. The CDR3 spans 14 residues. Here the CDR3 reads CASSLEVTGGDHTF. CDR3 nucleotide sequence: TGCGCCAGCAGCTTGGAGGTGACAGGGGGCGACCACACCTTC.